This TCR beta chain was identified during a study of cytomegalovirus exposure and HLA in healthy donors. General study results and limits: High specificity and sensitivity for cytomegalovirus status were reported for the classifier.

Germline V lookup: CDR1 SGHAT, CDR2 FQNNGV. V shed 1 base, J shed 8 bases, and the junction held 1 base outside the gene matches. The CDR3 covers 15 residues. Sequencing was performed with immunoSEQ multiplex PCR; in TCRdb, only in-frame clones are kept and a portion is missing. There are 160,000 or so clones in the sample; around 85% occur only once, and about 2.1% lies in the top ten. Notes on this clone: Its antigen is currently unknown.

Donors were drawn from the approximately 120-subject validation cohort, separate from the approximately 640-subject first cohort. This clonotype was sampled from a man aged 25 to 40 in good health and CMV-seropositive. The sample taken for sequencing was PBMCs. This chain connects TRBV11-2 to TRBJ1-6, with 11 positions matching TRBD1. The CDR3 nucleotides read TGTGCCAGCAGCTTAGGGGGACAGGGGGATTCACCCCTCCACTTT. Translated, it gives CASSLGGQGDSPLHF.